The 11 T cell receptor beta chains presented below share a single source sample, sequenced in a study of post-analysis software for immune sequencing data. Findings of the study overall: There were a handful of TRBV segments more frequent in patients than controls, and TRBV5-6, TRBV5-1 and TRBV20-1 were among them.

Tagging with unique molecular identifiers was a feature of the TCR beta cDNA libraries. TCRdb used MiXCR to reprocess the PCR reads, holding one entry per CDR3 protein. Here the sample spans roughly 400,000 distinct CDR3 sequences, approximately 38% being singletons. No cognate antigen is known for these TCRs. Sample: blood. The receptors originated from a girl aged 2-10 years with multiple sclerosis.

The chain uses TRBV29-1 and TRBJ1-5, with a tentative D call TRBD1 (6 bases). V lost 6 bases and J 5 bases, leaving 17 bases between the germline ends. The CDR3 runs to 14 residues. The germline V gene has CDR1 SQVTM and CDR2 ANQGSEA. As DNA, the CDR3 is TGCAGCGTAAAGGTTAGGGCAGGGGATCAGCCCCAGCATTTT. Its translation is CSVKVRAGDQPQHF.

The chain combines TRBV3-1 with TRBJ2-3, with no clear D. This CDR3 has 12 amino acids. V was trimmed by 4 bases and J by 9 bases, leaving 11 bases between them. In germline, CDR1 is LGHDT, CDR2 YNNKEL (reference sequence). CDR3 protein: CASSLKGRTQYF. The DNA of the CDR3 is TGTGCCAGCAGCCTCAAGGGCAGGACGCAGTATTTT.

This clonotype was picked up a small number of times. The chain carries TRBV29-1 and TRBJ1-1; 7 nucleotides align to TRBD1. Losses at the gene ends were 6 bases for V and 7 bases for J; bases not matched to a gene: 14. Per the germline V gene, CDR1 is SQVTM and CDR2 is ANQGSEA. The CDR3 spans 14 residues. In nucleotides, the CDR3 is TGCAGCGTGATGGGACAGTACCCTCCCTATGAAGCTTTCTTT. Translated, it gives CSVMGQYPPYEAFF. Full variable domain (missing parts from reference TRBV29-1 and TRBJ1-1): SAVISQKPSRDICQRGTSLTIQCQVDSQVTMMFWYRQQPGQSLTLIATANQGSEATYESGFVIDKFPISRPNLTFSTLTVSNMSPEDSSIYLCSVMGQYPPYEAFFGQGTRLTVV.

The chain uses TRBV28 and TRBJ2-7; TRBD1 matches at 7 bases. V shed 3 bases, J shed 0 bases, and the junction held 8 bases outside the gene matches. There are 16 residues in the CDR3. CDR1 is MDHEN, CDR2 SYDVKM, per germline. The CDR3 protein is CASSFRGQVSSYEQYF. In DNA, the CDR3 is TGTGCCAGCAGTTTCCGCGGACAGGTGAGCTCCTACGAGCAGTACTTC.

This chain joins TRBV2 and TRBJ2-1; D possibly corresponds to TRBD1 (5 bases). Between the trimmed V and J ends, which lost 8 bases and 0 bases, there was a span of 11 bases. CDR3 length equals 14 residues. Germline V gene lookup returns CDR1 SNHLY and CDR2 FYNNEI. CDR3 sequence: CASLPDSSYNEQFF. As DNA, the CDR3 is TGTGCCAGCTTACCTGACAGCTCCTACAATGAGCAGTTCTTC.

The rearrangement links TRBV20-1 to TRBJ2-3; 11 positions agree with TRBD2. The junction had 7 bases not matched to a gene; V was cut back by 3 bases and J by 8 bases. This CDR3 spans 14 amino acids. Germline V gene sequence: CDR1 DFQATT, CDR2 SNEGSKA (reference sequence). The CDR3 sequence is CSARAASGGTTQYF. CDR3 sequence (DNA): TGCAGTGCTAGGGCGGCTAGCGGGGGGACTACGCAGTATTTT.

The table lists this clonotype with a few counts. The chain joins TRBV18 to TRBJ2-1; TRBD2 aligns across 8 bases. Germline trimming cut 2 bases from V and 5 bases from J; bases unmatched to any gene: 5. The CDR3 has 15 amino acids. CDR1 and CDR2 (germline): KGHSH, LQKENI. CDR3 protein: CASSPWRGENNEQFF. In DNA form, the CDR3 reads TGTGCCAGCTCACCATGGCGGGGGGAAAACAATGAGCAGTTCTTC.

V is TRBV7-9 and J is TRBJ1-3; 7 nucleotides align to TRBD1. J was trimmed by 7 bases and V by 5 bases; bases with no gene match: 5. Per germline, CDR1 SEHNR and CDR2 FQNEAQ (reference sequence). The CDR3 is made up of 13 amino acids. The CDR3 coding sequence is TGTGCCAGCAGCCCTCGGGACAGCAACACCATATATTTT. The encoded protein is CASSPRDSNTIYF.

This clonotype was observed a handful of times. The chain has TRBV20-1 and TRBJ2-5; maybe TRBD1 (6 bases). CDR1 is DFQATT and CDR2 is SNEGSKA in the germline V gene (reference sequence). With 6 bases removed from V and 0 bases from J, the gap between germline ends came to 17 bases. CDR3 size: 15 residues. The CDR3 loop is CSAKQGSLNQETQYF. CDR3 nucleotides: TGCAGTGCAAAACAGGGTTCGCTTAACCAAGAGACCCAGTACTTC.

The V call is TRBV5-4, the J call TRBJ2-3; 11 bases align to TRBD2. Trimming at V came to 3 bases and at J to 4 bases, leaving 10 bases not matched to a gene. Per germline, CDR1 SGHNT and CDR2 YYREEE (reference sequence). CDR3 size: 17 residues. The CDR3 region is CASSSATSGANADTQYF. The CDR3, as DNA: TGTGCCAGCAGCTCCGCGACTAGCGGGGCTAACGCAGATACGCAGTATTTT.

The CDR3 DNA sequence: TGTGCCAGCACCCCAGCGGGGCGAAACACTGAAGCTTTCTTT. It specifies CASTPAGRNTEAFF. The chain joins TRBV12-3 or TRBV12-4 to TRBJ1-1; tentative D call: TRBD1 (5 bases). V gave up 7 bases and J gave up 2 bases, with 14 bases separating them. CDR3 length: 14 residues.